The clone carrying this TCR beta chain was detected many times. As yet, its antigen is unknown. Unique molecular identifiers had been added to the TCR beta cDNA libraries. Yield was roughly 0.5 million cDNA molecules from approximately 0.91 to 9.4 million T cells. Via MiXCR, TCRdb re-called the PCR reads, giving one row per CDR3 protein. The profile shows hundreds of thousands of distinct CDR3 sequences, 36% of them singletons. The germline V and J ends were trimmed by 1 base and 2 bases, with 8 bases remaining between them. The CDR3 covers 14 residues. Germline-derived CDR1 and CDR2 are LGHNA and YNFKEQ. The entry originates in a study of post-analysis software for immune sequencing data. Study-wide results and limits: Compared with controls, patients showed significantly lower normalized Chao1 diversity. Compared with controls, patients had more of about 5 TRBV segments, including TRBV5-6, TRBV5-1 and TRBV20-1. F measure showed strong co-clustering of same-batch samples.

This clonotype was sampled from a girl aged 5 to 17 with multiple sclerosis. Sequencing used blood. The chain employs TRBV4-2 and TRBJ1-1; D call uncertain. The CDR3 sequence is CASSQGTANTEAFF. DNA for the CDR3: TGTGCCAGCAGCCAAGGGACTGCAAACACTGAAGCTTTCTTT.